This T cell receptor delta chain was documented in a study of Vδ1+ human thymocytes. Study-wide findings and caveats: Unexpected Vdelta2 sequences could cause misinterpretation of bulk repertoire data. Despite high sort purity, about 19% of thymic T cell receptor delta sequences were Vdelta2. Highly polyclonal TRG and TRD repertoires with Gaussian CDR3 length distributions appeared in thymus.

A remark on this clone: Its antigen is unknown. The junction departs from germline at one end; a sequencing error may be responsible.

After alphabeta T cell depletion, CD3+ Vdelta1+ Vdelta2- thymocytes were sorted. Vdelta1+ thymocyte sorts reached between about 97% and 99.6% purity. The CDR3 totals 19 residues. The germline gives CDR1 TSWWSYY, CDR2 QGS. The template was reverse-transcribed extracted RNA. CDR3 amplicons came from multiplex PCR with pooled V-gene forward and constant-region reverse primers. TCRdb reprocessed the multiplex PCR reads using CATT. Found here are around 56,000 delta-chain clones, over 13% of them singletons; the top ten hold approximately 0.4%. The material sequenced was Vdelta1+ gamma-delta thymocytes from the thymus. Subset denoted: FACS-sorted CD3+ TCRalphabeta- TCRVdelta1+ TCRVdelta2- thymocytes. The clonotype was recovered from a girl less than two years old who had congenital heart surgery. This chain uses TRDV1 with TRDJ1, with D maybe TRDD3 (5 bases). The CDR3, as DNA: TGTGCTCTCGGGGAAAGTCTCTATGGGTCCCACCCCAACACCGATAAACTCATCTTT. Translation gives CALGESLYGSHPNTDKLIF.